Presented here are 10 T cell receptor beta chains from one specimen sequenced in a study of CXCR3-negative and CXCR3-positive naive CD8 T cells. Overall study findings and caveats: When CXCR3-positive naive cells were set against CXCR3-negative naive cells, the former had more hydrophobic TRB CDR3s.

Their recognized antigens are unknown. The study made its TRB cDNA libraries by 5' RACE, adding UMI labels. TCRdb processed the 5' RACE reads again and assigns one entry to each CDR3 protein, with no DNA. In all, the sample yields about 6,800 distinct CDR3 sequences. The sequenced sample was naive CXCR3+ CD8+ T cells from blood. Subset reported: CD45RO-CCR7+CD27+CD95- naive CD8+ T cells expressing CXCR3 (TNR3+). These receptors originate from a human donor in good health. Some clones in this sample may be carry-over from other donors' samples.

This clonotype ranks as medium-sized (0.01 to 0.1%) in terms of frequency. V usage is TRBV6-1 and J usage is TRBJ1-1; TCRdb designates TRBD1, a call that cannot be tested without DNA. Germline CDR1 and CDR2: MNHNS and SASEGT. CDR3 length: 15 residues. CDR3 protein: CASSEYRQPNTEAFF.

This CDR3 reads CASPPQNTGELFF. The chain carries TRBV25-1 and TRBJ2-2. Germline V lookup: CDR1 MGHDK, CDR2 SYGVNS. CDR3 length: 13 amino acids.

By frequency, this clonotype is medium-sized. V usage is TRBV5-1 and J usage is TRBJ2-1. The CDR3 totals 15 residues. Germline CDR1 and CDR2: SGHRS and YFSETQ. Here the CDR3 reads CASSPAQGSYNEQFF.

The chain couples TRBV15 to TRBJ2-5; no DNA is available, so the TRBD1 call from TCRdb remains unchecked. Germline V CDR1 and CDR2: LNHNV, YYDKDF (reference sequence). The CDR3 is 16 amino acids. The chain's CDR3 is CATSREITGQGETQYF.

This clonotype is called medium-sized (0.01 to 0.1%) based on its frequency. The V and J genes are TRBV7-9 and TRBJ2-1. Germline values: CDR1 SEHNR, CDR2 FQNEAQ (reference sequence). This CDR3 comprises 12 residues. CDR3 protein: CASSFSSVEQFF.

The chain employs TRBV3-1 and TRBJ2-1; TCRdb outputs TRBD2, but without DNA this stays unchecked. This CDR3 is built from 16 residues. Per germline, CDR1 LGHDT and CDR2 YNNKEL (reference sequence). CDR3 sequence reads: CASSPPVAGVENEQFF.

The chain uses TRBV29-1 and TRBJ2-7; there is no DNA to check the TCRdb D call of TRBD1. Per germline, CDR1 SQVTM and CDR2 ANQGSEA. The CDR3 covers 14 residues. CDR3 residues: CSVERGQGSYEQYF.

Frequency places this clonotype as medium-sized (0.01 to 0.1%). V and J are TRBV10-3 and TRBJ1-1; the TCRdb call, TRBD1, lacks DNA for checking. The CDR3 has 16 residues. Germline-derived CDR1 and CDR2 are ENHRY and SYGVKD. The CDR3: CAISDLQTGEYTEAFF.

V is TRBV20-1 and J is TRBJ2-7; the D gene TCRdb calls, TRBD1, cannot be checked with no DNA. Germline lookup yields CDR1 DFQATT and CDR2 SNEGSKA (reference sequence). The CDR3 is made up of 14 amino acids. The CDR3 loop reads CSAPQDRDFYEQYF.

This clonotype ranks as medium-sized in terms of frequency. The chain is built from TRBV29-1 and TRBJ2-1; the D call from TCRdb, TRBD2, cannot be confirmed without DNA. Per germline, CDR1 SQVTM and CDR2 ANQGSEA. The CDR3 contains 15 residues. CDR3 in amino acids: CSVDPGLAGVGEQFF.